This TCR beta chain came from a study of chemoradiotherapy in HPV16-positive cancers. Sequencing was performed with immunoSEQ multiplex PCR; in TCRdb, only in-frame clones are kept and a portion is missing. The repertoire holds about 68,000 clones, 85% to 90% seen once, with 4% to 4.5% in the top ten. The CDR3 extends over 15 amino acids. Germline lookup yields CDR1 SGHNT and CDR2 YENEEA. V shed 3 bases and J shed 6 bases, with 18 bases lying between them. This material consisted of blood, taken from a patient who underwent chemoradiotherapy. The sequence was obtained from a human donor with HPV-associated anogenital cancer. V and J are TRBV11-3 and TRBJ2-7, with D hard to call. The DNA for the CDR3 is TGTGCCAGCAGCTTGGTTCCCCCACTTAGGTCCGAGCAGTACTTC. The encoded protein is CASSLVPPLRSEQYF.